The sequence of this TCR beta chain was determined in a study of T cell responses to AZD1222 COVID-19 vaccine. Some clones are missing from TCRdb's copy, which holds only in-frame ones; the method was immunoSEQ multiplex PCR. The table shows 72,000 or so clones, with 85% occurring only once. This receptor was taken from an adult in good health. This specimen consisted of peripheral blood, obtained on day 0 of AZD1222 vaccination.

This chain's CDR3 is CASTPGLAGSYEQYF. The CDR3 DNA is TGTGCCAGCACCCCGGGACTAGCGGGCTCCTACGAGCAGTACTTC. This sequence joins TRBV6-5 and TRBJ2-7, with 12 nucleotides matching TRBD2. The germline V gene has CDR1 MNHEY and CDR2 SVGAGI. The length of the CDR3 is 15 residues. J was trimmed by 0 bases and V by 7 bases; bases with no gene match: 4.